The 29 T cell receptor beta chains in this list originate from one sample, sequenced in a study of T cells in Graves' hyperthyroidism and ophthalmopathy (dated by TCRdb to about 2019). Library preparation employed multiplex PCR. TCRdb shows the sequencer as Illumina HiSeq 2000. Amplification of TCR beta CDR3 regions was carried out from RNA transcripts. A first-round RT-PCR of the TCR CDR3 used the HTBI primer set with the Qiagen OneStep RT-PCR kit. The public reads were quality trimmed at Q25 with fastp and then assembled into clones with MiXCR by TCRdb, keeping productive beta chains. Each entry merges the rows of one CDR3 protein and shows their most common DNA and genes. This sample holds fewer than 250,000 distinct CDR3 sequences; approximately 17% were observed only once. The top ten hold roughly 50% of the sample. The sample consisted of blood. Receptors originate from a man aged 50 to 59 with Graves' hyperthyroidism.

CDR3 amino acids: CASSSSRGPTEGYGYTF. The CDR3 coding sequence is TGTGCCAGCAGCTCTAGTAGGGGCCCAACCGAGGGCTATGGCTACACCTTC. This chain joins TRBV7-9 and TRBJ1-2; D possibly corresponds to TRBD1 (5 bases). Deletions cut 4 bases from V and 4 bases from J, with 22 bases between. This CDR3 is 17 amino acids long. Germline values: CDR1 SEHNR, CDR2 FQNEAQ (reference sequence).

V and J are TRBV9 and TRBJ2-1; D may be TRBD1 or TRBD2 (5 bases each). The CDR3 is made up of 13 amino acids. The V end lost 2 bases, the J end lost 8 bases, and 11 bases lay between the germline ends. The germline gives CDR1 SGDLS, CDR2 YYNGEE. The CDR3 DNA follows: TGTGCCAGCAGCGTCGGGGTAGGGGATGAGCAGTTCTTC. Its translation is CASSVGVGDEQFF. The variable domain in full, completed from reference TRBV9 and TRBJ2-1, reads DSGVTQTPKHLITATGQRVTLRCSPRSGDLSVYWYQQSLDQGLQFLIQYYNGEERAKGNILERFSAQQFPDLHSELNLSSLELGDSALYFCASSVGVGDEQFFGPGTRLTVL.

Many counts were recorded for this clonotype. The V gene is TRBV5-1, the J gene TRBJ1-1; no firm D call. Germline V gene sequence: CDR1 SGHRS, CDR2 YFSETQ. This CDR3 has 13 residues. Trimming shortened V by 5 bases and J by 1 base, and 9 bases separated the two germline ends. Here the CDR3 DNA reads TGCGCCAGCAGTAGCCAGACGAACACTGAAGCTTTCTTT. It translates to CASSSQTNTEAFF. The full variable domain, rest sourced from reference TRBV5-1 and TRBJ1-1, is KAGVTQTPRYLIKTRGQQVTLSCSPISGHRSVSWYQQTPGQGLQFLFEYFSETQRNKGNFPGRFSGRQFSNSRSEMNVSTLELGDSALYLCASSSQTNTEAFFGQGTRLTVV.

This clonotype was seen repeatedly, ten times or more. This chain connects TRBV11-1 to TRBJ1-2; perhaps TRBD1 as D (5 bases). Looked up from germline, CDR1 is SGHAT and CDR2 is FQDESV (reference sequence). This CDR3 is 14 amino acids long. The V end lost 3 bases, the J end lost 2 bases, and 10 bases lay between the germline ends. The CDR3 reads CASSLSRANYGYTF. DNA for the CDR3: TGTGCCAGCAGCTTGTCCAGGGCGAACTATGGCTACACCTTC.

This clonotype was detected many times. The chain links TRBV4-1 to TRBJ1-4; 8 bases are a match to TRBD1. Germline CDR1 and CDR2: MGHRA and YSYEKL. V dropped 0 bases and J dropped 8; count of bases not matched to a gene: 5. The CDR3 runs 15 residues. The CDR3 sequence is CASSQEGTGDEKLFF. The CDR3 coding sequence is TGCGCCAGCAGCCAAGAAGGGACAGGAGACGAAAAACTGTTTTTT.

The V and J genes are TRBV10-3 and TRBJ2-1; 8 nucleotides align to TRBD2. J was trimmed by 4 bases and V by 2 bases; bases with no gene match: 10. The germline V gene has CDR1 ENHRY and CDR2 SYGVKD. This CDR3 comprises 17 residues. This CDR3 reads CAISEPTGTRLYNEQFF. The CDR3 DNA reads as TGTGCCATCAGTGAGCCGACCGGGACTAGATTGTACAATGAGCAGTTCTTC.

V gene TRBV6-1 combines with J gene TRBJ2-1; D is unresolved. The V gene lost 10 bases and the J gene lost 2 bases, with 9 bases spanning the gap. Germline assignment: CDR1 MNHNS and CDR2 SASEGT. This CDR3 is built from 12 residues. The CDR3 DNA reads TGTGCCACTCGCGACACCTACAATGAGCAGTTCTTC. Amino acids: CATRDTYNEQFF.

This clonotype was seen a handful of times. The gene calls are TRBV6-1 and TRBJ2-1; 11 bases are shared with TRBD2. Germline V gives CDR1 MNHNS, CDR2 SASEGT. The J segment lost 5 bases and the V segment lost 6 bases, leaving 6 bases of the junction unmatched. CDR3 length: 15 residues. Written as DNA, the CDR3 is TGTGCCAGCAGGATCGGGACTAGCGGAGACAATGAGCAGTTCTTC. Protein product: CASRIGTSGDNEQFF.

The rearrangement uses TRBV19 and TRBJ1-3; D unresolved. The CDR3 loop spans 16 amino acids. Trimming left V 4 bases short and J 0 bases short, with 13 bases between. The V gene's germline CDR1 is LNHDA and CDR2 SQIVND (reference sequence). The CDR3, as DNA: TGTGCCAGTAGTAAGACCCTAACCTACTCTGGAAACACCATATATTTT. Its protein product is CASSKTLTYSGNTIYF.

The chain has TRBV28 and TRBJ1-1, with D possibly being TRBD1 (5 bases). The ends were cut back, 7 bases at V and 4 bases at J, with 10 bases in the middle. The CDR3 has 12 amino acids. Germline-derived CDR1 and CDR2 are MDHEN and SYDVKM. In DNA, the CDR3 is TGTGCCAGCACCCATAGGGGCACTGAAGCTTTCTTT. This encodes CASTHRGTEAFF.

In its sample, this clonotype was seen a few times. The chain is built from TRBV9 and TRBJ2-2; 8 bases are shared with TRBD1. The germline V gene has CDR1 SGDLS and CDR2 YYNGEE. After removal of 4 bases from V and 4 bases from J, the junction contained 9 bases not matched to a gene. The CDR3 is made up of 16 amino acids. The CDR3 sequence is CASSPQQGAITGELFF. The CDR3 DNA sequence: TGTGCCAGCAGCCCACAGCAGGGGGCGATCACCGGGGAGCTGTTTTTT.

This clonotype showed up many times. V is TRBV6-5 and J is TRBJ2-7; 7 bases agree with TRBD2. The germline gives CDR1 MNHEY, CDR2 SVGAGI. The CDR3 is 14 amino acids. Trimming at V came to 0 bases and at J to 5 bases, leaving 4 bases not matched to a gene. The CDR3 sequence is CASSYSAGANEQYF. The CDR3 nucleotides read TGTGCCAGCAGTTACTCGGCGGGAGCGAACGAGCAGTACTTC.

There are many counts of this clonotype. J is TRBJ1-1 and V is TRBV2; the match to TRBD1 covers 8 bases. J lost 2 bases, V lost 5 bases, and 13 bases had no gene match. Per germline, CDR1 SNHLY and CDR2 FYNNEI. The CDR3 is 17 residues long. CDR3: CASSPTRQGRGNTEAFF. DNA of the CDR3: TGTGCCAGCAGTCCGACCCGACAGGGGAGAGGTAACACTGAAGCTTTCTTT.

This clonotype was counted a few times. J is TRBJ2-3 and V is TRBV9; TRBD2 matches 7 bases. V gave up 0 bases and J gave up 6 bases; unmatched junction bases: 10. This CDR3 is built from 16 residues. The germline gives CDR1 SGDLS, CDR2 YYNGEE. The CDR3 loop reads CASSVVPSGNGDTQYF. CDR3 in DNA: TGTGCCAGCAGCGTAGTCCCTAGCGGCAATGGGGATACGCAGTATTTT.

This clonotype was observed many times. V is TRBV11-2 and J is TRBJ2-1, with D possibly being TRBD1 (5 bases). The CDR3 totals 13 residues. The germline V gene has CDR1 SGHAT and CDR2 FQNNGV. Trimming left V 5 bases short and J 9 bases short, with 14 bases between. The CDR3 region is CASSLPQGVEQFF. The CDR3, as DNA: TGTGCCAGCAGCCTGCCTCAGGGTGTTGAGCAGTTCTTC. The full variable domain, rest sourced from reference TRBV11-2 and TRBJ2-1, is EAGVAQSPRYKIIEKRQSVAFWCNPISGHATLYWYQQILGQGPKLLIQFQNNGVVDDSQLPKDRFSAERLKGVDSTLKIQPAKLEDSAVYLCASSLPQGVEQFFGPGTRLTVL.

This clonotype was seen at least ten times. The rearrangement links TRBV27 to TRBJ1-3; 9 positions match TRBD1. The CDR3 totals 15 residues. From germline, CDR1 is MNHEY and CDR2 SMNVEV (reference sequence). J lost 7 bases, V lost 5 bases, and 9 bases had no gene match. The CDR3 is CASSRTGGGENTIYF. CDR3 nucleotide sequence: TGTGCCAGCAGTCGCACAGGGGGCGGCGAGAACACCATATATTTT.

This clonotype was recorded at least ten times. The chain recombines TRBV27 with TRBJ2-5; possible D gene TRBD1, 6 bases. There are 15 residues in the CDR3. The V gene's germline CDR1 is MNHEY and CDR2 SMNVEV (reference sequence). Trimming took off 6 bases at V and 4 bases at J, with 18 bases between the two ends. In DNA form, the CDR3 reads TGTGCCAGCAGCCCCTTAGGAAGGGGGAGAGAGACCCAGTACTTC. This encodes CASSPLGRGRETQYF.

The chain joins TRBV28 to TRBJ2-7; D not resolved. This CDR3 is 14 amino acids long. The germline V and J ends were trimmed by 8 bases and 0 bases, with 14 bases remaining between them. Germline CDR1 and CDR2: MDHEN and SYDVKM. The CDR3 region is CASAPRTLSYEQYF. In DNA, the CDR3 is TGTGCCAGCGCTCCCCGAACCCTCTCCTACGAGCAGTACTTC.

Notes on this clonotype: This sequence may be a read error, since a much larger clone differs from it by one base. The CDR3 spells CASSQVPSDLDRDRGSRGYTF. The CDR3 DNA is TGCGCCAGCAGCCAAGTGCCCAGCGATCTCGACCGGGACAGGGGGAGTAGGGGCTACACCTTC. The chain has TRBV4-1 and TRBJ1-2, with 11 bases lining up with TRBD1. The CDR3 is made up of 21 amino acids. V dropped 1 base and J dropped 8; count of bases not matched to a gene: 24. The germline V gene encodes CDR1 MGHRA and CDR2 YSYEKL.

This clonotype was counted a few times. The chain joins TRBV7-6 to TRBJ2-7; D possibly corresponds to TRBD1 (6 bases). The CDR3 is 14 residues long. V lost 1 base and J lost 3, with 10 bases in between. Germline V gene data show CDR1 as SGHVS and CDR2 as FNYEAQ. As DNA, the CDR3 is TGTGCCAGCAGCTTAGAAGGGGGAGTCTACGAGCAGTACTTC. Protein sequence: CASSLEGGVYEQYF.

The chain carries TRBV5-1 and TRBJ2-7, with no clear D. Per the germline V gene, CDR1 is SGHRS and CDR2 is YFSETQ. V was shortened by 2 bases and J by 4 bases, with 13 bases between the two germline ends. The CDR3 runs 14 residues. For the CDR3, the DNA is TGCGCCAGCAGCTTCCACTCCCCCCGGTACGAGCAGTACTTC. This sequence encodes CASSFHSPRYEQYF.

V is TRBV14 and J is TRBJ1-4; D gene ambiguous. CDR3 length: 13 amino acids. CDR1 SGHDN and CDR2 FVKESK come from the germline V gene. V dropped 2 bases and J dropped 5 bases, with 6 bases sitting between them. The DNA of the CDR3 is TGTGCCAGCAGCCAAAATGAAAATGAAAAACTGTTTTTT. It yields the protein CASSQNENEKLFF.

This clonotype was seen repeatedly, ten times or more. The DNA of the CDR3 is TGTGCCAGCTCACCACTCGAGCGAGAGACCCAGTACTTC. It encodes CASSPLERETQYF. The rearrangement joins TRBV18 to TRBJ2-5; unclear D gene. V gave up 1 base and J gave up 4 bases, with 7 bases separating them. Germline values: CDR1 KGHSH, CDR2 LQKENI. The CDR3 has 13 amino acids.

This clonotype has more than one count but fewer than ten. V gene TRBV6-2 or TRBV6-3 combines with J gene TRBJ2-5, with TRBD2 matching over 12 bases. The ends lost 2 bases at V and 5 bases at J; junction bases unmatched: 12. The CDR3 is 18 residues long. CDR1 is MNHEY and CDR2 is SVGEGT in the germline V gene. The CDR3 sequence is CASSYRLAGGPFVETQYF. Here the CDR3 DNA reads TGTGCCAGCAGTTACCGGCTAGCGGGAGGGCCGTTTGTGGAGACCCAGTACTTC.

This clonotype showed up just a few times. The V and J genes are TRBV19 and TRBJ1-1; a possible D gene is TRBD1 (6 bases). The CDR3 totals 14 residues. V was shortened by 5 bases and J by 4 bases, with 14 bases between the two germline ends. Germline CDR1 and CDR2: LNHDA and SQIVND (reference sequence). CDR3 region: CASSLEGEGTEAFF. The CDR3 region has the DNA TGTGCCAGTAGTCTCGAGGGGGAGGGCACTGAAGCTTTCTTT. Supplemented by reference TRBV19 and TRBJ1-1, the full variable domain reads DGGITQSPKYLFRKEGQNVTLSCEQNLNHDAMYWYRQDPGQGLRLIYYSQIVNDFQKGDIAEGYSVSREKKESFPLTVTSAQKNPTAFYLCASSLEGEGTEAFFGQGTRLTVV.

This clonotype has just a few counts. This chain connects TRBV27 to TRBJ2-2, with no clear D. Germline values: CDR1 MNHEY, CDR2 SMNVEV (reference sequence). The V and J ends lost 4 bases and 7 bases respectively, with 10 bases between them. The CDR3 runs to 13 residues. The CDR3 reads CASSSNNVGELFF. The CDR3 coding sequence is TGTGCCAGCAGTTCCAATAATGTCGGGGAGCTGTTTTTT.

This clonotype was recorded many times. The V and J genes are TRBV11-2 and TRBJ2-7, with D possibly being TRBD2 (5 bases). The V gene lost 1 base and the J gene lost 2 bases, with 12 bases spanning the gap. The CDR3 extends over 15 amino acids. In germline, CDR1 is SGHAT, CDR2 FQNNGV. For the CDR3, the DNA is TGTGCCAGCAGCTTAGTAAGAGGGAGAACCTACGAGCAGTACTTC. Amino acids: CASSLVRGRTYEQYF.

About this clonotype itself: A much larger clone is a single base away; this may be a read error. The rearrangement uses TRBV6-2 or TRBV6-3 and TRBJ2-7; D is tentatively TRBD1 or TRBD2 (5 bases each). CDR1 MNHEY and CDR2 SVGEGT come from the germline V gene. Trimming left V 4 bases short and J 10 bases short, with 20 bases between. The CDR3 is 14 residues long. DNA for the CDR3: TGTGCCAGCAGTTTGGGGGAGCAATCGTCCGACCAGTACTTC. This encodes CASSLGEQSSDQYF.

This clonotype has at least ten counts. The rearrangement uses TRBV19 and TRBJ2-2, with TRBD2 identical over 13 bases. The CDR3 totals 16 residues. Germline-derived CDR1 and CDR2 are LNHDA and SQIVND (reference sequence). V trimming: 3 bases; J trimming: 7 bases; junction bases outside the gene matches: 5. Here the CDR3 reads CASSITSGRAHGELFF. CDR3 bases: TGTGCCAGTAGTATCACTAGCGGGAGGGCCCACGGGGAGCTGTTTTTT.